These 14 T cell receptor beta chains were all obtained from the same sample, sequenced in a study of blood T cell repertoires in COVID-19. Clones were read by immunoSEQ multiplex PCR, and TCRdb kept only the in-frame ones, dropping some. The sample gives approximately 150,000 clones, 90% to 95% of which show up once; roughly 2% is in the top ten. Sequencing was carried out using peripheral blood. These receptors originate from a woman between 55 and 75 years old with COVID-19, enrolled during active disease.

This chain's CDR3 is CASSRWTGMVEKLFF. The CDR3 DNA reads as TGTGCCAGCAGCCGGTGGACAGGGATGGTTGAAAAACTGTTTTTT. The gene calls are TRBV7-9 and TRBJ1-4, with 8 bases matching TRBD1. CDR1 is SEHNR, CDR2 FQNEAQ, per germline (reference sequence). V shed 5 bases and J 7 bases; nucleotides not matched to a gene: 9. The CDR3 length is 15 residues.

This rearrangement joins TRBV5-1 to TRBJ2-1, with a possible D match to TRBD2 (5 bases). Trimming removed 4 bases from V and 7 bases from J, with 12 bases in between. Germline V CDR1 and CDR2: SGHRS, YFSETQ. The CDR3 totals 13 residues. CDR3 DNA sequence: TGCGCCAGCAGCCAGCGGACTTTGAATGAGCAGTTCTTC. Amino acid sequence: CASSQRTLNEQFF.

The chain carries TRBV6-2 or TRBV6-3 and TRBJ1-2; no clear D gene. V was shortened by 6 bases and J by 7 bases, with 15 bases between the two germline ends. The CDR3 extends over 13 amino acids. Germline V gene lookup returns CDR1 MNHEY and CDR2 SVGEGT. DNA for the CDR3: TGTGCCAGCAGGCCTACTATGCGTCCTGGCTACACCTTC. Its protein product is CASRPTMRPGYTF.

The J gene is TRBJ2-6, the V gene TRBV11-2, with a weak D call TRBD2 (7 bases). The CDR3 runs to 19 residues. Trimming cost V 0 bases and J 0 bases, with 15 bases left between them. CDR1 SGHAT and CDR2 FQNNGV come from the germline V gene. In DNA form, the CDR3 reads TGTGCCAGCAGCTTAGACCTTGGCGGGGGCGTCTCTGGGGCCAACGTCCTGACTTTC. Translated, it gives CASSLDLGGGVSGANVLTF.

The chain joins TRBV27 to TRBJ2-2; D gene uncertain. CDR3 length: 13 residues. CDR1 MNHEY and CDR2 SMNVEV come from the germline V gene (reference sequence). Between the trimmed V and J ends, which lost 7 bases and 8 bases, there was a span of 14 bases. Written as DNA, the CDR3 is TGTGCCAGCATCCAGGTTTCGTGGGGGGAGCTGTTTTTT. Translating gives CASIQVSWGELFF.

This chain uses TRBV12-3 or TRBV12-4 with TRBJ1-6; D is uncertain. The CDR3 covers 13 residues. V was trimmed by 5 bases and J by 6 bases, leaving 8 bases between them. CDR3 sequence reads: CASSTQFNSPLHF. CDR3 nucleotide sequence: TGTGCCAGCAGTACCCAGTTTAATTCACCCCTCCACTTT.

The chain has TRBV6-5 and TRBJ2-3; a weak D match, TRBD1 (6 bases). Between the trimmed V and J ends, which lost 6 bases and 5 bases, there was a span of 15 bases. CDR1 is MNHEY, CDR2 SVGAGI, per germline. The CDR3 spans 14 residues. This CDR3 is CASRWTDGGDTQYF. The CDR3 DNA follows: TGTGCCAGCAGATGGACAGACGGTGGAGATACGCAGTATTTT.

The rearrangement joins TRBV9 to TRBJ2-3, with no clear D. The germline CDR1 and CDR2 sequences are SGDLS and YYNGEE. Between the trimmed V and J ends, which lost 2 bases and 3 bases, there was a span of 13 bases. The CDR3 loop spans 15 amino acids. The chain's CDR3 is CASSVSSSLTDTQYF. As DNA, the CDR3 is TGTGCCAGCAGCGTGTCTAGTAGTTTAACAGATACGCAGTATTTT.

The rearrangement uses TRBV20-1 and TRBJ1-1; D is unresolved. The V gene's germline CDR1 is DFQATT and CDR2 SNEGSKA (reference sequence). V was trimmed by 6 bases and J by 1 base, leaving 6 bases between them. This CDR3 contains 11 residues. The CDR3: CSAAGNTEAFF. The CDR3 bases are TGCAGTGCCGCAGGGAACACTGAAGCTTTCTTT.

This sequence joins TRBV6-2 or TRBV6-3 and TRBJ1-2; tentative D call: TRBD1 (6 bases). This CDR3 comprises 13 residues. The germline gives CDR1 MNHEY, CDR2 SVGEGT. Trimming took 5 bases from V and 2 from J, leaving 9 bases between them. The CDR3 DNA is TGTGCCAGCAGTCTCAGGGGCAACTATGGCTACACCTTC. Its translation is CASSLRGNYGYTF.

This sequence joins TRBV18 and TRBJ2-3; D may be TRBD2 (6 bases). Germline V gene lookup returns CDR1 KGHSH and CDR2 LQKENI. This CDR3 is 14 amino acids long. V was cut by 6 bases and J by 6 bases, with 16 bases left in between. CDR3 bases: TGTGCCAGCTCTTTAGCAGGAGGGCTCGATACGCAGTATTTT. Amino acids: CASSLAGGLDTQYF.

Here the CDR3 DNA reads TGTGCCAGCAGCCAAGATATGGGCAGCAACTATGGCTACACCTTC. Its protein product is CASSQDMGSNYGYTF. The chain links TRBV4-2 to TRBJ1-2; D not resolved. In germline, CDR1 is LGHNA, CDR2 YNFKEQ. The CDR3 contains 15 residues. Trimming removed 0 bases from V and 2 bases from J, with 10 bases in between.

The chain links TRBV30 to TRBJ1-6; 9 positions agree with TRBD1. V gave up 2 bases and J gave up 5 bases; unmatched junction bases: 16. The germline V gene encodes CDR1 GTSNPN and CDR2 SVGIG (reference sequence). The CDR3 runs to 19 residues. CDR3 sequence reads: CAWSPSFLQGALDNSPLHF. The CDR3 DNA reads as TGTGCCTGGAGTCCTAGCTTTTTACAGGGGGCGCTGGATAATTCACCCCTCCACTTT. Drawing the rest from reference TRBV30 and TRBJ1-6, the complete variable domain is SQTIHQWPATLVQPVGSPLSLECTVEGTSNPNLYWYRQAAGRGLQLLFYSVGIGQISSEVPQNLSASRPQDRQFILSSKKLLLSDSGFYLCAWSPSFLQGALDNSPLHFGNGTRLTVT.

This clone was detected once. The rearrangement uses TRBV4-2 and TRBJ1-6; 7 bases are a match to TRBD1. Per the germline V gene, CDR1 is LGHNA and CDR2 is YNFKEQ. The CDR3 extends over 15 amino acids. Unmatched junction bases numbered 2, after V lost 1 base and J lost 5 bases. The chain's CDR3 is CASSQVGTDNSPLHF. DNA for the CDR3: TGTGCCAGCAGCCAAGTCGGGACAGATAATTCACCCCTCCACTTT.